Listed here are 32 T cell receptor beta chains from one sample, sequenced in a study of blood T cell repertoires in COVID-19. Clones were sequenced by immunoSEQ multiplex PCR, and TCRdb holds only the in-frame ones, with some missing. The table lists tens of thousands of clones, around 83% of them singletons. The sequencing sample was made of peripheral blood. The receptors stem from a human donor in a cohort sampled during active COVID-19.

The V and J genes are TRBV19 and TRBJ2-7; TRBD2 matches at 7 bases. V was clipped by 3 bases and J by 7 bases; unmatched bases: 6. Germline values: CDR1 LNHDA, CDR2 SQIVND (reference sequence). This CDR3 comprises 13 residues. Written as DNA, the CDR3 is TGTGCCAGTAGTATGGGGTTCGGGAGGGAGCAGTACTTC. Its protein is CASSMGFGREQYF. Using reference TRBV19 and TRBJ2-7 for the parts outside the CDR3, the full variable domain is DGGITQSPKYLFRKEGQNVTLSCEQNLNHDAMYWYRQDPGQGLRLIYYSQIVNDFQKGDIAEGYSVSREKKESFPLTVTSAQKNPTAFYLCASSMGFGREQYFGPGTRLTVT.

The gene calls are TRBV7-3 and TRBJ2-7; 7 bases align to TRBD2. Per the germline V gene, CDR1 is SGHTA and CDR2 is FQGTGA. The J segment lost 1 base and the V segment lost 5 bases, leaving 8 bases of the junction unmatched. The CDR3 length is 15 residues. CDR3 nucleotides: TGTGCCAGCAGCCCGACGGGGGGACTTTCCTACGAGCAGTACTTC. The encoded protein is CASSPTGGLSYEQYF.

The chain links TRBV7-2 to TRBJ2-5; TRBD2 matches at 8 bases. Germline CDR1 and CDR2: SGHTA and FQGNSA. There are 14 residues in the CDR3. The junction had 7 bases not matched to a gene; V was cut back by 5 bases and J by 5 bases. The CDR3 DNA sequence: TGTGCCAGCAGCCCCGGACTAGCAGGGGAGACCCAGTACTTC. As protein: CASSPGLAGETQYF.

This chain joins TRBV28 and TRBJ2-5; TRBD1 matches 9 bases. V was pared by 3 bases and J by 1 base, with 0 bases of the junction left unmatched. The CDR3 is made up of 14 amino acids. Germline CDR1 is MDHEN and CDR2 is SYDVKM. This CDR3 reads CASSLDRGQETQYF. CDR3 nucleotide sequence: TGTGCCAGCAGTTTGGACAGGGGCCAAGAGACCCAGTACTTC.

The chain has TRBV10-3 and TRBJ1-2, with 8 bases matching TRBD1. This CDR3 contains 17 residues. Germline CDR1 ENHRY, CDR2 SYGVKD. The trim removed 0 bases at V and 3 bases at J, leaving 9 bases unmatched. The CDR3 sequence is CAISESKLDREDYGYTF. CDR3 sequence (DNA): TGTGCCATCAGTGAGTCGAAATTGGACAGGGAGGACTATGGCTACACCTTC.

This chain links TRBV28 with TRBJ2-7; D is perhaps TRBD2 (6 bases). V lost 7 bases to trimming and J lost 4 bases, with 23 bases between them. Germline V gene data show CDR1 as MDHEN and CDR2 as SYDVKM. The CDR3 consists of 16 residues. CDR3 coding DNA: TGTGCCAGCACCCCCAGGCAGGGACTTCACAATTACGAGCAGTACTTC. Its translation: CASTPRQGLHNYEQYF. Full variable domain (outside the CDR3, taken from reference TRBV28 and TRBJ2-7): DVKVTQSSRYLVKRTGEKVFLECVQDMDHENMFWYRQDPGLGLRLIYFSYDVKMKEKGDIPEGYSVSREKKERFSLILESASTNQTSMYLCASTPRQGLHNYEQYFGPGTRLTVT.

The V gene is TRBV3-1 (or the pseudogene TRBV3-2), the J gene TRBJ1-4; TRBD1 is a possible D gene (6 bases). The CDR3 extends over 16 amino acids. Germline V gives CDR1 LGHDT, CDR2 YNNKEL (reference sequence). Trimming pared 3 bases from V and 0 bases from J, leaving 11 bases between. CDR3 nucleotides: TGTGCCAGCAGCCATTCGGGACATACAACTAATGAAAAACTGTTTTTT. This gives the protein CASSHSGHTTNEKLFF.

This clone has just a few counts. The chain uses TRBV5-1 and TRBJ1-2; no clear D. The CDR3 loop spans 13 amino acids. Germline-derived CDR1 and CDR2 are SGHRS and YFSETQ. V lost 4 bases to trimming and J lost 10 bases, with 17 bases between them. CDR3 DNA: TGCGCCAGCAGCACCGGGAATGTCGCCGCCTACACCTTC. Translated, it gives CASSTGNVAAYTF.

This clone has just a few counts. The rearrangement joins TRBV7-9 to TRBJ2-7; D is ambiguous. With 4 bases removed from V and 0 bases from J, the gap between germline ends came to 7 bases. CDR1 and CDR2 from the germline V gene are SEHNR and FQNEAQ (reference sequence). The CDR3 runs to 13 residues. This chain's CDR3 is CASSSLHSYEQYF. In nucleotides, the CDR3 is TGTGCCAGCAGCTCGTTACACTCCTACGAGCAGTACTTC.

The chain is built from TRBV6-5 and TRBJ2-3; weak D call: TRBD2 (5 bases). Germline V CDR1 and CDR2: MNHEY, SVGAGI. V lost 8 bases, J lost 4 bases, and 10 bases lay in between. The CDR3 runs 12 residues. The CDR3 spells CASGVGADTQYF. CDR3 DNA sequence: TGTGCCAGCGGGGTCGGGGCAGATACGCAGTATTTT.

The chain employs TRBV3-1 (or the pseudogene TRBV3-2) and TRBJ2-7; 8 bases agree with TRBD1. CDR1 is LGHDT, CDR2 YNNKEL, per germline (reference sequence). V lost 5 bases to trimming and J lost 6 bases; unmatched junction nucleotides: 12. This CDR3 spans 15 amino acids. CDR3 nucleotide sequence: TGTGCCAGCAGCTTTCACCGGGACAGGAGGGCCGAGCAGTACTTC. Protein: CASSFHRDRRAEQYF.

The chain joins TRBV27 to TRBJ2-7, with D possibly TRBD2 on 6 matching bases. V lost 5 bases to trimming and J lost 6 bases, with 11 bases between them. Germline V gene lookup returns CDR1 MNHEY and CDR2 SMNVEV (reference sequence). The CDR3 is made up of 12 amino acids. The CDR3: CASSPTRGEQYF. For the CDR3, the DNA is TGTGCCAGCAGTCCGACTAGGGGCGAGCAGTACTTC.

J is TRBJ1-5 and V is TRBV19; no definite D call. CDR1 and CDR2 from the germline V gene are LNHDA and SQIVND (reference sequence). The V end lost 3 bases, the J end lost 7 bases, and 13 bases lay between the germline ends. The CDR3 totals 14 residues. This CDR3 reads CASSIGGNSQPQHF. CDR3 DNA: TGTGCCAGTAGTATTGGCGGGAACAGCCAGCCCCAGCATTTT.

V and J are TRBV6-5 and TRBJ2-5; D might be TRBD1 (5 bases). CDR3 length: 12 residues. Germline V gene lookup returns CDR1 MNHEY and CDR2 SVGAGI. Trimming took off 6 bases at V and 5 bases at J, with 10 bases between the two ends. Here the CDR3 reads CASRSDTETQYF. Written as DNA, the CDR3 is TGTGCCAGCAGGTCGGACACTGAGACCCAGTACTTC.

J is TRBJ2-7 and V is TRBV3-1 (or the pseudogene TRBV3-2), with TRBD1 matching 10 bases. Germline V gene data show CDR1 as LGHDT and CDR2 as YNNKEL (reference sequence). The CDR3 covers 15 residues. With V trimmed by 1 base and J by 5 bases, 5 bases remained unmatched. The DNA of the CDR3 is TGTGCCAGCAGCCAAGCGGACAGGGGGAGGAACGAGCAGTACTTC. Residues: CASSQADRGRNEQYF.

A few counts support this clone. The chain combines TRBV4-3 with TRBJ1-1; 7 bases align to TRBD1. Looked up from germline, CDR1 is LGHNA and CDR2 is YSLEER. This CDR3 contains 15 residues. After removal of 0 bases from V and 6 bases from J, the junction contained 7 bases not matched to a gene. The CDR3 bases are TGCGCCAGCAGCCAAGATCCCTACAGGGGCGCTGAAGCTTTCTTT. Translated, it gives CASSQDPYRGAEAFF.

The J gene is TRBJ1-2, the V gene TRBV5-1; 10 bases map to TRBD1. J was trimmed by 4 bases and V by 5 bases; bases with no gene match: 5. Looked up from germline, CDR1 is SGHRS and CDR2 is YFSETQ. This CDR3 region has 14 residues. In DNA, the CDR3 is TGCGCCAGCAGGGCGGGACAGGGGACCTATGGCTACACCTTC. The encoded protein is CASRAGQGTYGYTF. Drawing the rest from reference TRBV5-1 and TRBJ1-2, the complete variable domain is KAGVTQTPRYLIKTRGQQVTLSCSPISGHRSVSWYQQTPGQGLQFLFEYFSETQRNKGNFPGRFSGRQFSNSRSEMNVSTLELGDSALYLCASRAGQGTYGYTFGSGTRLTVV.

There are a few counts of this clone. The chain uses TRBV9 and TRBJ2-1; 7 bases align to TRBD1. This CDR3 region has 14 residues. With V trimmed by 6 bases and J by 9 bases, 12 bases remained unmatched. Per germline, CDR1 SGDLS and CDR2 YYNGEE. The CDR3 nucleotides read TGTGCCAGCAAGAAGAGAGAGCCAGGGGGTGAGCAGTTCTTC. Amino acid sequence: CASKKREPGGEQFF.

The genes are TRBV5-1 and TRBJ1-4; D unclear. Germline V gene sequence: CDR1 SGHRS, CDR2 YFSETQ. With 0 bases removed from V and 3 bases from J, the gap between germline ends came to 12 bases. The CDR3 loop spans 16 amino acids. The DNA for the CDR3 is TGCGCCAGCAGCTTGGTCTCGGGGTCGGCTAATGAAAAACTGTTTTTT. Its protein is CASSLVSGSANEKLFF.

The rearrangement links TRBV5-1 to TRBJ2-6; 8 nucleotides align to TRBD1. Germline V gene sequence: CDR1 SGHRS, CDR2 YFSETQ. V gave up 3 bases and J gave up 0 bases; unmatched junction bases: 8. The length of the CDR3 is 18 residues. The CDR3 DNA follows: TGCGCCAGCAGCTACGGGACAGGTGTGGGCTCTGGGGCCAACGTCCTGACTTTC. Amino acids: CASSYGTGVGSGANVLTF.

V and J are TRBV30 and TRBJ2-3; D possibly corresponds to TRBD1 (6 bases). Germline values: CDR1 GTSNPN, CDR2 SVGIG (reference sequence). Trimming took 2 bases from V and 2 from J, leaving 11 bases between them. The CDR3 runs to 14 residues. The CDR3 here is CAWSNQGNTDTQYF. The CDR3 nucleotides read TGTGCCTGGAGTAACCAGGGGAACACAGATACGCAGTATTTT.

This chain uses TRBV6-5 with TRBJ1-2; TRBD1 is a possible D gene (5 bases). This CDR3 contains 14 residues. The V and J ends lost 2 bases and 2 bases respectively, with 9 bases between them. Looked up from germline, CDR1 is MNHEY and CDR2 is SVGAGI. CDR3 residues: CASSYNQGNYGYTF. DNA for the CDR3: TGTGCCAGCAGTTACAATCAGGGAAACTATGGCTACACCTTC.

V usage is TRBV24-1 and J usage is TRBJ2-5; D uncertain. The CDR3 sequence is 14 residues long. V dropped 7 bases and J dropped 5 bases, with 16 bases sitting between them. CDR1 and CDR2 (germline): KGHDR, SFDVKD. In DNA form, the CDR3 reads TGTGCCACCAGAGATGGAATGGGCCGGGAGACCCAGTACTTC. Translating gives CATRDGMGRETQYF.

The chain couples TRBV6-1 to TRBJ2-1; TRBD2 matches at 11 bases. Looked up from germline, CDR1 is MNHNS and CDR2 is SASEGT. This CDR3 has 16 amino acids. Germline trimming cut 2 bases from V and 15 bases from J; bases unmatched to any gene: 15. This CDR3 reads CASSETLAGGLDIGFF. In DNA form, the CDR3 reads TGTGCCAGCAGTGAAACGCTAGCGGGAGGCCTTGATATCGGGTTCTTC.

The chain couples TRBV11-3 to TRBJ2-7; D is uncertain. Germline V gene sequence: CDR1 SGHNT, CDR2 YENEEA. V lost 3 bases to trimming and J lost 2 bases, with 11 bases between them. This CDR3 contains 14 residues. CDR3 nucleotide sequence: TGTGCCAGCAGCTTGGGCACCCAACCCTACGAGCAGTACTTC. Residues: CASSLGTQPYEQYF.

The chain recombines TRBV12-1 with TRBJ2-7; the table's D call, TRBD1, has no DNA check behind it. TRBV12-1 is a pseudogene segment. The CDR3 contains 16 residues. The CDR3, as DNA: TGTGCCAGCAGCTTTGAAGCAGGGAATAGTAATTACGAGCAGTACTTC. Translated, it gives CASSFEAGNSNYEQYF.

This clone occurred a few times. The chain links TRBV19 to TRBJ2-3; a weak D match, TRBD2 (8 bases). Germline lookup yields CDR1 LNHDA and CDR2 SQIVND (reference sequence). The CDR3 extends over 15 amino acids. V was clipped by 5 bases and J by 8 bases, with 20 bases between them. This CDR3 reads CASSDSGTETTTQYF. The CDR3 DNA is TGTGCCAGTAGTGATAGCGGGACAGAGACCACTACGCAGTATTTT.

This chain connects TRBV19 to TRBJ1-2; D is ambiguous. V was pared by 4 bases and J by 6 bases, with 6 bases between. In germline, CDR1 is LNHDA, CDR2 SQIVND (reference sequence). The CDR3 has 11 amino acids. The CDR3 nucleotides read TGTGCCAGTAGTAACGGGGATGGCTACACCTTC. It codes for CASSNGDGYTF.

This chain links TRBV30 with TRBJ1-1, with D hard to call. The germline CDR1 and CDR2 sequences are GTSNPN and SVGIG (reference sequence). This CDR3 contains 13 residues. V was trimmed by 4 bases and J by 3 bases, leaving 12 bases between them. The CDR3 here is CAWKLWRYTEAFF. The CDR3 DNA reads TGTGCCTGGAAACTGTGGCGGTACACTGAAGCTTTCTTT.

The gene calls are TRBV24-1 and TRBJ1-2; 9 bases are shared with TRBD1. The germline CDR1 and CDR2 sequences are KGHDR and SFDVKD. The junction had 5 bases not matched to a gene; V was cut back by 5 bases and J by 2 bases. The CDR3 is 15 residues long. CDR3 loop: CATSATGGANYGYTF. The DNA of the CDR3 is TGTGCCACCAGTGCCACAGGGGGCGCGAACTATGGCTACACCTTC.

This clone occurred once. CDR3 DNA: TGTGCCAGCAGCTCCTCGACAGTACCGTACGAGCAGTACTTC. Translated, it gives CASSSSTVPYEQYF. The chain has TRBV7-6 and TRBJ2-7, with D tentatively TRBD1 (5 bases). The germline gives CDR1 SGHVS, CDR2 FNYEAQ. V lost 4 bases and J 4 bases, leaving 14 bases between the germline ends. CDR3 length: 14 amino acids.

This chain joins TRBV10-3 and TRBJ1-1, with D tentatively TRBD1 (5 bases). The ends were cut back, 4 bases at V and 0 bases at J, with 9 bases in the middle. The CDR3 spans 14 residues. Germline lookup yields CDR1 ENHRY and CDR2 SYGVKD. The CDR3 sequence is CAISGGRVNTEAFF. DNA of the CDR3: TGTGCCATCAGTGGGGGGAGGGTGAACACTGAAGCTTTCTTT.